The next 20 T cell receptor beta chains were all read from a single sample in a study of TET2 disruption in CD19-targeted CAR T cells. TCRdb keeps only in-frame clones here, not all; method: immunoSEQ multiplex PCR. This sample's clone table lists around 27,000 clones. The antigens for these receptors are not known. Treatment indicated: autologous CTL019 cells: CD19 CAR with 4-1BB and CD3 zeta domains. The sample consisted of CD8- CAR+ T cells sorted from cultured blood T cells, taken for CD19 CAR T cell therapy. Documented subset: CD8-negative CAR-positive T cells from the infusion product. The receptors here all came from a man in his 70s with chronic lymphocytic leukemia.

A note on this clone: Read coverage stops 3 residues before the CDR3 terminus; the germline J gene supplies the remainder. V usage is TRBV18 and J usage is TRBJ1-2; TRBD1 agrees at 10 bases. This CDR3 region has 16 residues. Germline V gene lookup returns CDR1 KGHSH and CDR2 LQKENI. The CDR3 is CASSPSSRQGAYDYTF. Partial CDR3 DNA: TGTGCCAGCTCCCCCTCGTCCCGACAGGGGGCCTACGAC.

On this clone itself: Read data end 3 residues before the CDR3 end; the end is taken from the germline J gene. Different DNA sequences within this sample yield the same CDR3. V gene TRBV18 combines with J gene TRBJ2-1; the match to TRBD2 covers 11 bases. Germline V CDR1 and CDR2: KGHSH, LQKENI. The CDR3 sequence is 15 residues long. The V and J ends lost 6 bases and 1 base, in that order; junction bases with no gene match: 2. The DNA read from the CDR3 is TGTGCCAGCTCGCCTAGCGGGGGGTCCTACAATGAG. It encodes CASSPSGGSYNE. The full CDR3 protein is CASSPSGGSYNEQFF.

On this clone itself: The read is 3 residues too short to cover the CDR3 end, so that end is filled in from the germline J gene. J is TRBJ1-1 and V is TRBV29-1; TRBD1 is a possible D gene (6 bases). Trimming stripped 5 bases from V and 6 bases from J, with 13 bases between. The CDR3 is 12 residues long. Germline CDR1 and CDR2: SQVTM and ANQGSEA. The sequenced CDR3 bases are TGCAGCGTTTCACAGGGAGGCGCTGAA. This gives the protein CSVSQGGAE. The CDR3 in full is CSVSQGGAEAFF.

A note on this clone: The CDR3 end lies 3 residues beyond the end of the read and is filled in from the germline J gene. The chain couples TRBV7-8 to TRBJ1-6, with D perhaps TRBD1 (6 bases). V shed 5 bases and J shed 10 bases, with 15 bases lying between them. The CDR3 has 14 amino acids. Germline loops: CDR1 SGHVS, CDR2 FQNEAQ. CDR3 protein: CASSLQGTRSPLHF. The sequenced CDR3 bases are TGTGCCAGCAGCCTGCAGGGGACGCGGTCACCC.

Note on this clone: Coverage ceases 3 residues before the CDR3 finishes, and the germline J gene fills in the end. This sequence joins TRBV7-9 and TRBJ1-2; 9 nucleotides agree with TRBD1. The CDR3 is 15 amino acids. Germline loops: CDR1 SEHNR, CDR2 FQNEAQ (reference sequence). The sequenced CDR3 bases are TGTGCCAGCAGGGGACAGGGATATTCCACAGATACC. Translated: CASRGQGYSTDT. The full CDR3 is CASRGQGYSTDTYTF.

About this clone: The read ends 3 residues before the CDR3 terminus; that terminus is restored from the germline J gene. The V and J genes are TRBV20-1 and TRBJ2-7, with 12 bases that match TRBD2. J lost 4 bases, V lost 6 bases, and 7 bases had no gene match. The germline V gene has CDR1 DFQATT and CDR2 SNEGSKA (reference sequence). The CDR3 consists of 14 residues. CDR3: CSAALAGGMYEQYF. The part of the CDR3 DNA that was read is TGCAGTGCCGCCCTAGCGGGGGGGATGTACGAG.

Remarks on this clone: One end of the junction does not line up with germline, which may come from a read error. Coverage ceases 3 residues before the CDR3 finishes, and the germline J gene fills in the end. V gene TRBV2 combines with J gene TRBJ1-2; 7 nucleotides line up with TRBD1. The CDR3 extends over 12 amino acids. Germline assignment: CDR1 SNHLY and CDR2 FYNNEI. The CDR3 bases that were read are TGTGCCAGCCGTGAGAGGGGGCTTGGC. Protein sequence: CASRERGLG. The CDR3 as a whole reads CASRERGLGYTF.

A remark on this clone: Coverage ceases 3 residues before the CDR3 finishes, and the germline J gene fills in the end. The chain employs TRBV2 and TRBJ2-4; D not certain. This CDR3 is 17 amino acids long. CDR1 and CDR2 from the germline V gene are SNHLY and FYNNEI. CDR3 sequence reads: CASSEALPAYSNQPQYF. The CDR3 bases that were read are TGTGCCAGCAGTGAAGCGCTGCCAGCATATAGCAATCAGCCT.

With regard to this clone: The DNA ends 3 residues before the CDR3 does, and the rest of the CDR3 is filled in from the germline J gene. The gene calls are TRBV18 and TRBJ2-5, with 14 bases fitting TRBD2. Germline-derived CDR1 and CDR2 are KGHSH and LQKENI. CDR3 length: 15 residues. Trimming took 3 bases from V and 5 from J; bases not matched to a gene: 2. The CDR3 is CASSPRTSGGETQYF. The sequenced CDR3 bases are TGTGCCAGCTCACCCAGGACTAGCGGGGGGGAGACC.

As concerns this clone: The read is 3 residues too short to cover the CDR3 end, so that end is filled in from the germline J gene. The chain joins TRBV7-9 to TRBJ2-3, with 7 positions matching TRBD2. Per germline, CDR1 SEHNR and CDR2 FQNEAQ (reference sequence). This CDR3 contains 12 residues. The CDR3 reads CASSSGTHPQYF. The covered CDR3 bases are TGTGCCAGCAGCAGCGGGACTCACCCG.

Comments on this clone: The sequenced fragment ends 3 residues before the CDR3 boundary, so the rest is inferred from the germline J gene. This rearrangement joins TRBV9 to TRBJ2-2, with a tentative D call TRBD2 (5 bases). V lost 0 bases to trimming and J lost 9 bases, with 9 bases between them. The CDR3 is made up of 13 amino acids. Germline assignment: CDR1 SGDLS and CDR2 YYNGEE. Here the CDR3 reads CASSVVEGRELFF. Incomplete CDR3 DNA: TGTGCCAGCAGCGTAGTTGAGGGTAGGGAG.

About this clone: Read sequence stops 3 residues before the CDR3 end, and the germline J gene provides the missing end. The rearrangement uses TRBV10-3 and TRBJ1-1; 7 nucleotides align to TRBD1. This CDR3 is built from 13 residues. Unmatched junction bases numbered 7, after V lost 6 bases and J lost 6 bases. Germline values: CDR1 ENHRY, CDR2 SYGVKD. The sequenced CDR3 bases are TGTGCCATCAGCGTGACAGGGTATTCTGAA. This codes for CAISVTGYSE. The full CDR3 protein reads CAISVTGYSEAFF.

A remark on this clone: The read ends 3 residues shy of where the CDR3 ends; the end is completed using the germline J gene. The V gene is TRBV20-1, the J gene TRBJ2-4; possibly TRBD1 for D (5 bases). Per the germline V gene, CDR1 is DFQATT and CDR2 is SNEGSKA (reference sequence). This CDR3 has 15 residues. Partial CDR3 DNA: TGCAGTGCTAGTAGGGCAGGGTATAGCAATCAGCCT. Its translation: CSASRAGYSNQP. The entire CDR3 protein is CSASRAGYSNQPQYF.

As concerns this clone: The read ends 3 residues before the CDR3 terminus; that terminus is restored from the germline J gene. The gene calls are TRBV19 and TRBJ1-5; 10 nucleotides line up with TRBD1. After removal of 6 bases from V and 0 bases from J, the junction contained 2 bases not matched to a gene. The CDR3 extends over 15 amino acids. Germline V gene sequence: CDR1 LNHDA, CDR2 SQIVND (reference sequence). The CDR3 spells CASRTGGSSNQPQHF. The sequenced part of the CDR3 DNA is TGTGCCAGTAGGACAGGGGGCAGTAGCAATCAGCCC.

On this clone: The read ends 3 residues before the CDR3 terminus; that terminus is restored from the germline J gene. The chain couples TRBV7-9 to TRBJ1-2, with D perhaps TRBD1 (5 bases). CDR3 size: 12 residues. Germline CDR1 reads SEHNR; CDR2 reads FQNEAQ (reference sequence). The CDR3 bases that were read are TGTGCCAGCAGCTGGGACTTCGGCGAC. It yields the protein CASSWDFGD. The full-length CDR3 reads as CASSWDFGDYTF.

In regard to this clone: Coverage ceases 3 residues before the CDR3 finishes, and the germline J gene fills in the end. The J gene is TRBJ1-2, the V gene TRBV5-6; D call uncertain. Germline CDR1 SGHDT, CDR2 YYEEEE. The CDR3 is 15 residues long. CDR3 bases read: TGTGCCAGCAGCTTGGGGCCCTCCCCCCCATCTGTC. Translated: CASSLGPSPPSV. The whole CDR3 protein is CASSLGPSPPSVYTF.

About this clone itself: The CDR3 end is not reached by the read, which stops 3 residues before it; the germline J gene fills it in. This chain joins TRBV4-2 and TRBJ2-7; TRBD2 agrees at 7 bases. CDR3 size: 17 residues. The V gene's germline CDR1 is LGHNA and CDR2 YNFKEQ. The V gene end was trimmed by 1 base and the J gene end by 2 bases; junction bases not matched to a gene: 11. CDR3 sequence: CASSQVGGGGKPYEQYF. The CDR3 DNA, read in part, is TGTGCCAGCAGCCAAGTCGGCGGCGGGGGAAAACCCTACGAG.

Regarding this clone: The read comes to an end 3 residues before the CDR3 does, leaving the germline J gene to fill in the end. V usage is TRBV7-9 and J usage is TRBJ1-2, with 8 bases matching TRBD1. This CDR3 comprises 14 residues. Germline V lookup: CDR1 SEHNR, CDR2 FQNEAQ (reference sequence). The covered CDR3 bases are TGTGCCAGCAGCCTAGTGGACAGGGACTACGAC. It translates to CASSLVDRDYD. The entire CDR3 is CASSLVDRDYDYTF. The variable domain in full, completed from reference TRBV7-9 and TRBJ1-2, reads DTGVSQNPRHKITKRGQNVTFRCDPISEHNRLYWYRQTLGQGPEFLTYFQNEAQLEKSRLLSDRFSAERPKGSFSTLEIQRTEQGDSAMYLCASSLVDRDYDYTFGSGTRLTVV.

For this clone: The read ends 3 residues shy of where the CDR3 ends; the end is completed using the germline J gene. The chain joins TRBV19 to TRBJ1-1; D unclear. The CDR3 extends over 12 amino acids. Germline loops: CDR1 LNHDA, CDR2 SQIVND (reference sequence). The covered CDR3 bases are TGTGCCAGTAGTATCGTCAGCGATACG. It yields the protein CASSIVSDT. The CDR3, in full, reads CASSIVSDTAFF.

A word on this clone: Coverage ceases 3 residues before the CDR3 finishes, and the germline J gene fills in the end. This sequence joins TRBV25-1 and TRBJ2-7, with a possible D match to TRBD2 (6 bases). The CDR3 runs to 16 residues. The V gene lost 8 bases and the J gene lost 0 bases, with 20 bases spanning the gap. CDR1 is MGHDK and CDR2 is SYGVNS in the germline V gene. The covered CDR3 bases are TGTGCCAGCTCCGGGGGAACAGTACCCGCCTCCTACGAG. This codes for CASSGGTVPASYE. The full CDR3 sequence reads CASSGGTVPASYEQYF.